This TCR beta chain was recovered during a study of blood T cell repertoires in COVID-19. Method: immunoSEQ multiplex PCR; TCRdb's copy keeps in-frame clones and lacks some. The table lists 140,000 to 150,000 clones, around 85% of them singletons, with more than 7.5% in the top ten. This CDR3 is 17 amino acids long. Trimming left V 5 bases short and J 2 bases short, with 19 bases between. Germline V gene sequence: CDR1 SGHTA, CDR2 FQGNSA. This sequence originates from a woman aged 60 to 75 with COVID-19, enrolled during active disease. This rearrangement joins TRBV7-2 to TRBJ1-5, with a possible D match to TRBD1 (6 bases). Sequencing was performed on peripheral blood. CDR3 in DNA: TGTGCCAGCAGCCTCACGGGGGGGGCGCCCGGCAATCAGCCCCAGCATTTT. Residues: CASSLTGGAPGNQPQHF.